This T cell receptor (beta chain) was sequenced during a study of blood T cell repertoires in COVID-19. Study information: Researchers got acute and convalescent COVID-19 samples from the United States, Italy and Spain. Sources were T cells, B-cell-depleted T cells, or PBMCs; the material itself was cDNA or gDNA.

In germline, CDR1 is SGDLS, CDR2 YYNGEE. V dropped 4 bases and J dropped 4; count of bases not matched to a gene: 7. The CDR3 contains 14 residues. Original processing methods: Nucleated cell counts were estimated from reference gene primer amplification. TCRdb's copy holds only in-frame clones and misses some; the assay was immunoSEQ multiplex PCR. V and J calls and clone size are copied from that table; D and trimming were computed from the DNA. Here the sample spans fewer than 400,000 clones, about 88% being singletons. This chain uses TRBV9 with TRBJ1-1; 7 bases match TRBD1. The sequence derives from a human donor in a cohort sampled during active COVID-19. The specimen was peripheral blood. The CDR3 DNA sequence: TGTGCCAGCAGCACATCAGGGGGTCGCACTGAAGCTTTCTTT. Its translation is CASSTSGGRTEAFF.